The source of this T cell receptor (beta chain) is a study of control samples from healthy donors and cancer patients. V lost 5 bases and J 2 bases, leaving 11 bases between the germline ends. Germline V gene sequence: CDR1 SGHNT, CDR2 YENEEA. The CDR3 spans 14 residues. This clone occurred once. The method was immunoSEQ multiplex PCR; TCRdb's version includes in-frame clones alone and lacks a portion of them. The table records around 150,000 clones, roughly 88% of them present only once. The sequencing sample was made of blood. The genes are TRBV11-3 and TRBJ2-3; D possibly corresponds to TRBD2 (5 bases). The receptor's source is a man younger than 30 in good health. DNA for the CDR3: TGTGCCAGCAGCCGACGGGGATCCACAGATACGCAGTATTTT. It yields the protein CASSRRGSTDTQYF.